This entry lists 28 T cell receptor beta chains sequenced from one sample in a study of cytomegalovirus exposure and HLA in healthy donors (dated by TCRdb to 2016 to 2017). Libraries were constructed by the immunoSEQ multiplex PCR assay. For the multiplex PCR, a mixture combining 60 forward primers for TCR Vbeta segments and 13 reverse primers for TCR Jbeta segments was used. TCRdb took this table from immuneACCESS and kept in-frame rearrangements with V and J called. Such tables lack part of the clones; where checked against another copy, unresolved V genes explain under half of the gap, and the rest is unexplained. Within this sample are fewer than 250,000 clones, with about 77% of them counted one time only. 2.1% of the sample is in the top ten clones. Sequenced material: PBMCs. The receptors were gathered from a woman younger than 45 in good health and CMV-seropositive.

The V and J genes are TRBV29-1 and TRBJ1-5; unclear D gene. The CDR3 covers 12 residues. Germline V gene lookup returns CDR1 SQVTM and CDR2 ANQGSEA. Trimming left V 5 bases short and J 1 base short, with 6 bases between. CDR3 in amino acids: CSVLESNQPQHF. DNA of the CDR3: TGCAGCGTTCTGGAGAGCAATCAGCCCCAGCATTTT.

This clone was observed a single time. The genes are TRBV9 and TRBJ1-6, with 9 bases that match TRBD1. Germline CDR1 reads SGDLS; CDR2 reads YYNGEE. Trimming removed 0 bases from V and 6 bases from J; junction bases left unmatched: 7. CDR3 length: 17 residues. The CDR3 region is CASSVADRGVRNSPLHF. CDR3 DNA sequence: TGTGCCAGCAGCGTAGCTGACAGGGGGGTCCGTAATTCACCCCTCCACTTT.

This clone was counted between two and nine times. The chain couples TRBV7-3 to TRBJ2-3; 7 bases fit TRBD2. Germline loops: CDR1 SGHTA, CDR2 FQGTGA. V lost 1 base and J lost 5; bases outside the gene matches: 6. The CDR3 covers 15 residues. The CDR3 DNA sequence: TGTGCCAGCAGCTTAAGGGCGGGAGCAAGAGATACGCAGTATTTT. This encodes CASSLRAGARDTQYF.

The V call is TRBV28, the J call TRBJ1-1, with D maybe TRBD1 (6 bases). Germline V CDR1 and CDR2: MDHEN, SYDVKM. The CDR3 covers 13 residues. Trimming shortened V by 8 bases and J by 1 base, and 11 bases separated the two germline ends. CDR3 in DNA: TGTGCCAGCCGACGGACAGCGAACACTGAAGCTTTCTTT. Translating it yields CASRRTANTEAFF.

V usage is TRBV2 and J usage is TRBJ2-1; 7 nucleotides align to TRBD2. Germline lookup yields CDR1 SNHLY and CDR2 FYNNEI. This CDR3 contains 15 residues. Trimming took 4 bases from V and 4 from J; bases not matched to a gene: 7. The CDR3 protein is CASSGGLAEYNEQFF. The CDR3 coding sequence is TGTGCCAGCAGTGGTGGTCTAGCGGAGTACAATGAGCAGTTCTTC.

The gene calls are TRBV5-3 and TRBJ1-6; no clear D. TRBV5-3 is noted as an ORF with a role that remains uncertain. CDR3 length: 15 amino acids. The germline V and J ends were trimmed by 3 bases and 12 bases, with 19 bases remaining between them. The CDR3 protein is CARSCPGSEDLPLHF. The DNA for the CDR3 is TGTGCCAGAAGCTGCCCGGGGAGTGAGGATTTACCCCTCCACTTT.

In this sample, this clone turned up a few times. This chain uses TRBV6-5 with TRBJ2-3; maybe TRBD2 (5 bases). The V end lost 0 bases, the J end lost 7 bases, and 8 bases lay between the germline ends. Per the germline V gene, CDR1 is MNHEY and CDR2 is SVGAGI. The CDR3 loop spans 13 amino acids. The CDR3 DNA reads TGTGCCAGCAGTTACTCGTGGGAGAATACGCAGTATTTT. Its translation is CASSYSWENTQYF.

The gene calls are TRBV7-2 and TRBJ2-5; 9 nucleotides line up with TRBD2. This CDR3 is built from 17 residues. The V and J ends lost 1 base and 5 bases, in that order; junction bases with no gene match: 11. Germline V gives CDR1 SGHTA, CDR2 FQGNSA. The CDR3 coding sequence is TGTGCCAGCAGCTTAGGATGGCGGGGGGGATTGTACGAGACCCAGTACTTC. Protein product: CASSLGWRGGLYETQYF.

The chain couples TRBV18 to TRBJ2-3; TRBD2 is a possible D gene (7 bases). This CDR3 spans 16 amino acids. The V end lost 2 bases, the J end lost 3 bases, and 15 bases lay between the germline ends. The germline gives CDR1 KGHSH, CDR2 LQKENI. Written as DNA, the CDR3 is TGTGCCAGCTCACCAGTGGTCGGGGGGCGGACAGATACGCAGTATTTT. Its translation is CASSPVVGGRTDTQYF.

V gene TRBV7-8 combines with J gene TRBJ2-4; D call uncertain. Germline V CDR1 and CDR2: SGHVS, FQNEAQ. The CDR3 has 16 amino acids. Trimming pared 4 bases from V and 0 bases from J, leaving 13 bases between. CDR3 loop: CASSSPNSIAKNIQYF. CDR3 nucleotide sequence: TGTGCCAGCAGCTCACCAAACAGCATAGCCAAAAACATTCAGTACTTC.

V gene TRBV27 combines with J gene TRBJ1-6; the D gene is possibly TRBD1 (5 bases). The CDR3 runs 13 residues. Per the germline V gene, CDR1 is MNHEY and CDR2 is SMNVEV (reference sequence). V lost 5 bases to trimming and J lost 8 bases, with 10 bases between them. The CDR3 sequence: CASSLTRDSPLHF. The CDR3 bases are TGTGCCAGCAGTCTCACCAGGGATTCACCCCTCCACTTT.

The V gene is TRBV2, the J gene TRBJ1-1, with D uncertain. The germline gives CDR1 SNHLY, CDR2 FYNNEI. The CDR3 sequence is 11 residues long. The V end lost 10 bases, the J end lost 1 base, and 7 bases lay between the germline ends. In nucleotides, the CDR3 is TGTGCCAATCGCGAGAACACTGAAGCTTTCTTT. Its translation: CANRENTEAFF.

To note about this clone: In the same sample, other DNA sequences code for this CDR3. The V gene is TRBV5-4, the J gene TRBJ1-3; D is possibly TRBD1 (5 bases). CDR3 size: 14 residues. The germline V gene has CDR1 SGHNT and CDR2 YYREEE (reference sequence). V lost 1 base and J 7 bases, leaving 12 bases between the germline ends. The CDR3 protein is CASSLTGSGNTIYF. The CDR3, as DNA: TGTGCCAGCAGCTTGACAGGTAGCGGGAACACCATATATTTT.

This chain links TRBV5-8 with TRBJ2-2, with TRBD2 matching over 12 bases. This CDR3 is built from 17 residues. The V gene's germline CDR1 is SGHTS and CDR2 YDEGEE. V was pared by 2 bases and J by 5 bases, with 7 bases of the junction left unmatched. CDR3 loop: CASSFLTSGRATGELFF. CDR3 DNA sequence: TGTGCCAGCAGCTTTTTGACTAGCGGGAGAGCGACCGGGGAGCTGTTTTTT.

The CDR3 protein is CASSQGKKTYEQYF. The DNA of the CDR3 is TGTGCCAGCAGTCAGGGTAAAAAAACCTACGAGCAGTACTTC. The chain employs TRBV7-9 and TRBJ2-7; a weak D match, TRBD1 (5 bases). Germline V gene data show CDR1 as SEHNR and CDR2 as FQNEAQ (reference sequence). Trimming removed 6 bases from V and 2 bases from J, with 14 bases in between. The CDR3 is made up of 14 amino acids.

V gene TRBV20-1 combines with J gene TRBJ2-5; 7 bases are shared with TRBD1. This CDR3 spans 11 amino acids. The V and J ends lost 8 bases and 5 bases, in that order; junction bases with no gene match: 5. Germline lookup yields CDR1 DFQATT and CDR2 SNEGSKA (reference sequence). DNA for the CDR3: TGCAGTTCGCCACAGGGGGAGACCCAGTACTTC. This codes for CSSPQGETQYF.

The V gene is TRBV5-1, the J gene TRBJ1-2, with TRBD1 as a possible D gene (6 bases). V gave up 3 bases and J gave up 8 bases, with 17 bases separating them. The CDR3 runs to 14 residues. Germline CDR1 and CDR2: SGHRS and YFSETQ. The CDR3 bases are TGCGCCAGCAGCTCGACCTTGGACAGCCTGGGCTACACCTTC. This sequence encodes CASSSTLDSLGYTF. The full variable domain, in which reference TRBV5-1 and TRBJ1-2 provide the parts outside the CDR3, is KAGVTQTPRYLIKTRGQQVTLSCSPISGHRSVSWYQQTPGQGLQFLFEYFSETQRNKGNFPGRFSGRQFSNSRSEMNVSTLELGDSALYLCASSSTLDSLGYTFGSGTRLTVV.

V and J are TRBV7-2 and TRBJ1-2, with D perhaps TRBD1 (5 bases). Germline V gives CDR1 SGHTA, CDR2 FQGNSA. The CDR3 length is 14 residues. V lost 5 bases and J 8 bases, leaving 18 bases between the germline ends. The CDR3 loop reads CASSPLGGIMGYTF. As DNA, the CDR3 is TGTGCCAGCAGCCCATTGGGGGGGATTATGGGCTACACCTTC.

There are a few counts of this clone. V usage is TRBV7-9 and J usage is TRBJ1-1; 9 bases are a match to TRBD1. The J segment lost 1 base and the V segment lost 4 bases, leaving 7 bases of the junction unmatched. CDR1 and CDR2 from the germline V gene are SEHNR and FQNEAQ (reference sequence). The CDR3 covers 16 residues. The CDR3 nucleotides read TGTGCCAGCAGCTCAAGGACAGGGGCGTGGAACACTGAAGCTTTCTTT. Translating it yields CASSSRTGAWNTEAFF.

The gene calls are TRBV16 and TRBJ1-2, with D maybe TRBD1 (5 bases). CDR1 is KGHSY, CDR2 FQNENV, per germline. This CDR3 has 14 amino acids. With 2 bases removed from V and 4 bases from J, the gap between germline ends came to 11 bases. CDR3 DNA: TGTGCCAGCAGCCAAACAGGCAGTTCCTATGGCTACACCTTC. Translating gives CASSQTGSSYGYTF. Filled out from reference TRBV16 and TRBJ1-2, the complete variable domain reads GEEVAQTPKHLVRGEGQKAKLYCAPIKGHSYVFWYQQVLKNEFKFLISFQNENVFDETGMPKERFSAKCLPNSPCSLEIQATKLEDSAVYFCASSQTGSSYGYTFGSGTRLTVV.

Of note for this clone: The junction differs from germline at one of its ends, possibly a read error. The chain employs TRBV6-1 and TRBJ1-2; the D is unclear. This CDR3 spans 12 amino acids. Germline V gene lookup returns CDR1 MNHNS and CDR2 SASEGT. CDR3 amino acids: CASRGTAYAYTF. The CDR3 DNA reads TGTGCCAGCAGGGGCACCGCCTATGCCTACACCTTC.

Only a few counts were recorded for this clone. V is TRBV19 and J is TRBJ2-3; 12 bases line up with TRBD2. After removal of 1 base from V and 4 bases from J, the junction contained 6 bases not matched to a gene. In germline, CDR1 is LNHDA, CDR2 SQIVND (reference sequence). This CDR3 is built from 17 residues. Here the CDR3 DNA reads TGTGCCAGTAGTATAGGGTCTAGCGGGGGGGCTCCAGATACGCAGTATTTT. Amino acids: CASSIGSSGGAPDTQYF.

This sequence joins TRBV6-5 and TRBJ2-7; D may be TRBD2 (6 bases). The V and J ends lost 3 bases and 2 bases respectively, with 14 bases between them. Germline values: CDR1 MNHEY, CDR2 SVGAGI. The CDR3 totals 15 residues. The CDR3 protein is CASSYYGGSTYEQYF. The CDR3 nucleotides read TGTGCCAGCAGTTATTATGGGGGGTCAACCTACGAGCAGTACTTC.

A single count supports this clone. The V gene is TRBV6-1, the J gene TRBJ2-2; 9 positions agree with TRBD1. With V trimmed by 6 bases and J by 7 bases, 6 bases remained unmatched. Germline loops: CDR1 MNHNS, CDR2 SASEGT. CDR3 size: 14 residues. DNA of the CDR3: TGTGCCAGCAGGGGACAGGGTGGAATCGGGGAGCTGTTTTTT. Protein sequence: CASRGQGGIGELFF.

The chain has TRBV7-9 and TRBJ2-5; D possibly corresponds to TRBD1 (6 bases). Germline V CDR1 and CDR2: SEHNR, FQNEAQ (reference sequence). The CDR3 extends over 15 amino acids. V was cut by 1 base and J by 1 base, with 10 bases left in between. In DNA, the CDR3 is TGTGCCAGCAGCTTAGGGGGGCAGGTCCAAGAGACCCAGTACTTC. It specifies CASSLGGQVQETQYF.

The V call is TRBV11-2, the J call TRBJ1-1, with 9 nucleotides matching TRBD1. The CDR3 is 15 residues long. J lost 3 bases, V lost 0 bases, and 2 bases had no gene match. Germline V gene data show CDR1 as SGHAT and CDR2 as FQNNGV. CDR3 DNA: TGTGCCAGCAGCTTAGATGGGACAGGGCACACTGAAGCTTTCTTT. Translation: CASSLDGTGHTEAFF.

The chain has TRBV19 and TRBJ1-4; the match to TRBD1 covers 7 bases. V was pared by 4 bases and J by 5 bases, with 10 bases of the junction left unmatched. Germline CDR1 reads LNHDA; CDR2 reads SQIVND (reference sequence). The CDR3 totals 16 residues. The DNA of the CDR3 is TGTGCCAGTAGTACGGGTGAAGGCAGGGGGAATGAAAAACTGTTTTTT. This sequence encodes CASSTGEGRGNEKLFF.

This clone came up once. This chain links TRBV9 with TRBJ2-3; D gene uncertain. CDR3 length: 15 residues. CDR1 and CDR2 from the germline V gene are SGDLS and YYNGEE. The germline V and J ends were trimmed by 4 bases and 4 bases, with 16 bases remaining between them. This chain's CDR3 is CASSPQLSQADTQYF. The CDR3 coding sequence is TGTGCCAGCAGCCCCCAATTGTCGCAGGCAGATACGCAGTATTTT.